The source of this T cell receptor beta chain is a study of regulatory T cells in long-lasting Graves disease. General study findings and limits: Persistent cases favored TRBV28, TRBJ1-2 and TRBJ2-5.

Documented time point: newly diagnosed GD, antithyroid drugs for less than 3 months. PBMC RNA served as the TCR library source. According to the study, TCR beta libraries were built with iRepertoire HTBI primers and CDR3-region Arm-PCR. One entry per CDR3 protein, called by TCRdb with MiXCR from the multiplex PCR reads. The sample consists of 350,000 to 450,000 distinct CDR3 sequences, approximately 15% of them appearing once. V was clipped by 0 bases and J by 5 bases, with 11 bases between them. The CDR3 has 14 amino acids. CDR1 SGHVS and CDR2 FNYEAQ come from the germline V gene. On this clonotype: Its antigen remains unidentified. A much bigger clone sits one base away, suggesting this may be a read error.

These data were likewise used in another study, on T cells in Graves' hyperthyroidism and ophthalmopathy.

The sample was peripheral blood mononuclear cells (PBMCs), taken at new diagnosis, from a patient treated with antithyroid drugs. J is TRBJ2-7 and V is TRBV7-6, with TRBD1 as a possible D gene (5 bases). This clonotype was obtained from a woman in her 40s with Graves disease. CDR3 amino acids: CASSLADSFHEQYF. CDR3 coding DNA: TGTGCCAGCAGCTTAGCTGACAGCTTCCACGAGCAGTACTTC.